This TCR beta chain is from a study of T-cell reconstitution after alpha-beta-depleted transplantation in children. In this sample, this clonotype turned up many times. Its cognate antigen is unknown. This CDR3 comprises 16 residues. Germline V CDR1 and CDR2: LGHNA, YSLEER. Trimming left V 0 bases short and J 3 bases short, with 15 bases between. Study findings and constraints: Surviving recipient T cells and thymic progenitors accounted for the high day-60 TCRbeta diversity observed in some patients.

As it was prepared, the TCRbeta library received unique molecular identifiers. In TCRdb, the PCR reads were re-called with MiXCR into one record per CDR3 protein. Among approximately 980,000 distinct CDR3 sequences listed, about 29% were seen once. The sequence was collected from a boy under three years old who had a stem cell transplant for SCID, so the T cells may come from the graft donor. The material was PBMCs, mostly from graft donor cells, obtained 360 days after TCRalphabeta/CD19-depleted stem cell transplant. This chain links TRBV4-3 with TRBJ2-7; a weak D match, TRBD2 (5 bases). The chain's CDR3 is CASSQEMSPSGYEQYF. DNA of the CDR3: TGCGCCAGCAGCCAAGAGATGAGTCCCAGCGGCTACGAGCAGTACTTC.